These 10 T cell receptor beta chains originate from one sample sequenced in a study of early T cells in non-severe SARS-CoV-2 infection. TCRdb re-derived calls from the 5' RACE reads in MiXCR, one entry per CDR3 protein. The sample carries fewer than 75,000 distinct CDR3 sequences, roughly 18% recorded once. The input for sequencing was whole blood, taken at baseline. Every receptor here comes from an adult who was a healthcare worker with PCR-confirmed SARS-CoV-2 infection or an uninfected control (not recorded which).

The chain links TRBV4-1 to TRBJ2-5; D unclear. Per the germline V gene, CDR1 is MGHRA and CDR2 is YSYEKL. Trimming took 0 bases from V and 2 from J, leaving 1 base between them. The CDR3 has 12 residues. The CDR3 DNA sequence: TGCGCCAGCAGCCAAGATCAAGAGACCCAGTACTTC. Its protein is CASSQDQETQYF.

This chain uses TRBV7-2 with TRBJ2-5; D possibly corresponds to TRBD1 (6 bases). The V end was cut by 2 bases, the J end by 4 bases, with 11 bases between. This CDR3 contains 14 residues. Germline-derived CDR1 and CDR2 are SGHTA and FQGNSA. CDR3 coding DNA: TGTGCCAGCAGCTTACACAGGGTGGGAGAGACCCAGTACTTC. This codes for CASSLHRVGETQYF.

This clonotype was seen only a few times. The chain couples TRBV5-4 to TRBJ2-1; 14 nucleotides line up with TRBD2. This CDR3 comprises 15 residues. With V trimmed by 3 bases and J by 9 bases, 5 bases remained unmatched. CDR1 and CDR2 from the germline V gene are SGHNT and YYREEE (reference sequence). CDR3 coding DNA: TGTGCCAGCAGCTCGGGACTAGCGGGAGTTACTGAGCAGTTCTTC. Its protein is CASSSGLAGVTEQFF.

In its sample, this clonotype was seen many times. The chain carries TRBV6-2 or TRBV6-3 and TRBJ2-2; no firm D call. The V end lost 8 bases, the J end lost 4 bases, and 5 bases lay between the germline ends. There are 11 residues in the CDR3. The germline gives CDR1 MNHEY, CDR2 SVGEGT. CDR3: CASGGTGELFF. The CDR3, as DNA: TGTGCCAGCGGTGGCACCGGGGAGCTGTTTTTT.

The gene calls are TRBV3-1 and TRBJ2-7, with D tentatively TRBD2 (5 bases). Trimming left V 1 base short and J 7 bases short, with 8 bases between. Per germline, CDR1 LGHDT and CDR2 YNNKEL (reference sequence). The CDR3 has 12 amino acids. The CDR3 here is CASSQATGEQYF. In DNA, the CDR3 is TGTGCCAGCAGCCAAGCCACGGGGGAGCAGTACTTC.

The chain links TRBV13 to TRBJ1-1, with D possibly matching TRBD1 (5 bases). CDR1 is PRHDT, CDR2 FYEKMQ, per germline (reference sequence). The CDR3 covers 17 residues. Trimming took 3 bases from V and 0 from J, leaving 17 bases between them. The CDR3 DNA follows: TGTGCCAGCAGCTTCCGGGACGGGCGAGGCTTGAACACTGAAGCTTTCTTT. It is translated as CASSFRDGRGLNTEAFF.

The rearrangement links TRBV19 to TRBJ1-2, with D possibly matching TRBD1 (5 bases). Between the trimmed V and J ends, which lost 2 bases and 3 bases, there was a span of 10 bases. CDR1 LNHDA and CDR2 SQIVND come from the germline V gene (reference sequence). The CDR3 has 14 amino acids. The CDR3 bases are TGTGCCAGTAGTATAAGGGGCGCGTACTATGGCTACACCTTC. It yields the protein CASSIRGAYYGYTF.

This clonotype was found a few times. The rearrangement uses TRBV6-6 and TRBJ2-7; the D gene is possibly TRBD1 (6 bases). Germline V lookup: CDR1 MNHNY, CDR2 SVGAGI (reference sequence). The V gene lost 2 bases and the J gene lost 3 bases, with 8 bases spanning the gap. CDR3 length: 13 amino acids. The CDR3 sequence: CASSYGTSYEQYF. The CDR3 DNA sequence: TGTGCCAGCAGTTACGGGACAAGCTACGAGCAGTACTTC.

The V and J genes are TRBV20-1 and TRBJ2-4; 8 bases align to TRBD2. Trimming took 5 bases from V and 2 from J; bases not matched to a gene: 20. Germline V gene data show CDR1 as DFQATT and CDR2 as SNEGSKA (reference sequence). The CDR3 has 19 residues. The DNA for the CDR3 is TGCAGTGCTGATATTGTGGCGGGGGGTATCTCCGGCTCCAAAAACATTCAGTACTTC. It translates to CSADIVAGGISGSKNIQYF.

The V gene is TRBV24-1, the J gene TRBJ2-3; 8 nucleotides align to TRBD2. Germline-derived CDR1 and CDR2 are KGHDR and SFDVKD. The CDR3 is made up of 15 amino acids. V lost 9 bases to trimming and J lost 3 bases; unmatched junction nucleotides: 10. The CDR3 spells CATGEAGARTDTQYF. In DNA form, the CDR3 reads TGTGCCACCGGAGAAGCGGGGGCCAGGACAGATACGCAGTATTTT.